This TCR beta chain came from a study of blood T cell repertoires in COVID-19. Study at large: Italy, Spain and the United States were the sources of the convalescent and acute COVID-19 samples.

Generated by immunoSEQ multiplex PCR, the TCRdb table keeps only in-frame clones and is missing some. The sample has 100,000 to 150,000 clones; 85% to 90% are singletons. Per germline, CDR1 SQVTM and CDR2 ANQGSEA. With 1 base removed from V and 7 bases from J, the gap between germline ends came to 17 bases. CDR3 size: 14 residues. Sequenced input: peripheral blood. This TCR came from a man in his 70s with active COVID-19. This rearrangement joins TRBV29-1 to TRBJ2-7; tentative D call: TRBD1 (6 bases). The CDR3, as DNA: TGCAGCGTTGAAGGATCAGGGGCTTGGGGGGAGCAGTACTTC. Translation gives CSVEGSGAWGEQYF.